The 27 T cell receptor beta chains given below trace back to one sample, sequenced in a study of beta chain features in type 1 diabetes. Of the isolated RNA, all was reverse transcribed, and so the sequenced material was expressed TCRB transcripts. Only in-frame clones appear in the TCRdb table, and some are missing; sequencing was by immunoSEQ multiplex PCR. The data show about 270,000 clones, with around 15% seen just once and roughly 0.018% held by the top ten. Study findings and constraints: People with Type 1 diabetes carried modestly yet significantly shorter TCRB CDR3s in all four CD4+ subsets.

These receptors' targets are unknown. Material for sequencing was naive CD4+ T cells from blood. Receptor source: a man aged 30-40 years with type 1 diabetes.

This clone occurred a few times. The rearrangement joins TRBV15 to TRBJ2-1, with a weak D call TRBD1 (5 bases). V shed 4 bases and J shed 9 bases, with 13 bases lying between them. In germline, CDR1 is LNHNV, CDR2 YYDKDF (reference sequence). CDR3 size: 13 residues. The CDR3 region has the DNA TGTGCCACCAGCACAGGGTCCCCTACTGAGCAGTTCTTC. It is translated as CATSTGSPTEQFF.

This clone turned up a few times. The V call is TRBV5-6, the J call TRBJ2-6, with a weak D call TRBD1 (6 bases). Per germline, CDR1 SGHDT and CDR2 YYEEEE. The CDR3 consists of 18 residues. V shed 4 bases and J shed 0 bases, with 17 bases lying between them. CDR3 residues: CASSPRQGRSSGANVLTF. The CDR3 bases are TGTGCCAGCAGCCCGCGGCAGGGGCGAAGCTCTGGGGCCAACGTCCTGACTTTC.

This clone was detected a few times. The V call is TRBV29-1, the J call TRBJ2-1, with 9 nucleotides matching TRBD1. Germline trimming cut 4 bases from V and 0 bases from J; bases unmatched to any gene: 7. The CDR3 totals 16 residues. Looked up from germline, CDR1 is SQVTM and CDR2 is ANQGSEA. Here the CDR3 DNA reads TGCAGCGTTGTCGGAACAGGGGGCTTCTCCTACAATGAGCAGTTCTTC. This translates into CSVVGTGGFSYNEQFF.

This sequence joins TRBV13 and TRBJ2-1; 7 bases fit TRBD2. This CDR3 spans 17 amino acids. With 0 bases clipped from V and 3 bases from J, the junction kept 8 bases outside the gene matches. CDR1 and CDR2 (germline): PRHDT, FYEKMQ (reference sequence). DNA for the CDR3: TGTGCCAGCAGCTTAGGCGGGGGGTCGGGGAGCTACAATGAGCAGTTCTTC. It is translated as CASSLGGGSGSYNEQFF.

This clone appeared a few times. This chain uses TRBV7-2 with TRBJ1-2; 7 nucleotides line up with TRBD1. V was clipped by 2 bases and J by 4 bases; unmatched bases: 10. Germline CDR1 and CDR2: SGHTA and FQGNSA. The CDR3 has 16 residues. The CDR3 here is CASSLLAVAGGYGYTF. In DNA, the CDR3 is TGTGCCAGCAGCTTACTGGCGGTGGCAGGGGGCTATGGCTACACCTTC.

With respect to this clone: Within the sample, other DNA sequences also encode this same CDR3. The rearrangement joins TRBV18 to TRBJ2-1; D might be TRBD2 (6 bases). Trimming stripped 3 bases from V and 4 bases from J, with 7 bases between. The CDR3 spans 13 residues. Germline V lookup: CDR1 KGHSH, CDR2 LQKENI. CDR3 DNA sequence: TGTGCCAGCTCACCGGGACTTTACAATGAGCAGTTCTTC. Amino acid sequence: CASSPGLYNEQFF.

The rearrangement joins TRBV6-5 to TRBJ2-5; a possible D gene is TRBD1 (6 bases). CDR3 length: 15 amino acids. Trimming cost V 4 bases and J 5 bases, with 17 bases left between them. Germline V CDR1 and CDR2: MNHEY, SVGAGI. CDR3 DNA sequence: TGTGCCAGCAGTTCGGCAGGCATAACAGGGGAGACCCAGTACTTC. This sequence encodes CASSSAGITGETQYF.

CDR3 in amino acids: CATLDRTAYGYTF. In DNA, the CDR3 is TGTGCCACCCTGGACAGAACTGCCTATGGCTACACCTTC. The rearrangement links TRBV19 to TRBJ1-2; tentative D call: TRBD1 (6 bases). The CDR3 totals 13 residues. Germline CDR1 LNHDA, CDR2 SQIVND (reference sequence). With 10 bases removed from V and 4 bases from J, the gap between germline ends came to 16 bases.

V gene TRBV7-2 combines with J gene TRBJ2-7; 9 bases map to TRBD2. CDR1 and CDR2 (germline): SGHTA, FQGNSA. This CDR3 is built from 18 residues. Germline trimming cut 1 base from V and 7 bases from J; bases unmatched to any gene: 17. CDR3 loop: CASSLEVYSGSWSGEQYF. Here the CDR3 DNA reads TGTGCCAGCAGCTTAGAGGTATATAGCGGGAGCTGGTCGGGAGAGCAGTACTTC.

A few counts support this clone. The V call is TRBV7-2, the J call TRBJ2-5; 8 bases map to TRBD2. The length of the CDR3 is 15 residues. With 3 bases clipped from V and 2 bases from J, the junction kept 5 bases outside the gene matches. CDR1 is SGHTA, CDR2 FQGNSA, per germline. CDR3 in amino acids: CASSLLAGPQETQYF. The CDR3 region has the DNA TGTGCCAGCAGCTTGTTAGCGGGGCCACAAGAGACCCAGTACTTC.

This clone occurred a few times. The rearrangement joins TRBV28 to TRBJ2-5; D gene uncertain. The CDR3 totals 13 residues. Germline CDR1 reads MDHEN; CDR2 reads SYDVKM. Deletions cut 3 bases from V and 1 base from J, with 6 bases between. CDR3 nucleotide sequence: TGTGCCAGCAGTTTGTTGGCCCAAGAGACCCAGTACTTC. It is translated as CASSLLAQETQYF. Together with reference TRBV28 and TRBJ2-5, the CDR3 gives the full variable domain: DVKVTQSSRYLVKRTGEKVFLECVQDMDHENMFWYRQDPGLGLRLIYFSYDVKMKEKGDIPEGYSVSREKKERFSLILESASTNQTSMYLCASSLLAQETQYFGPGTRLLVL.

This clone came up a few times. The chain joins TRBV9 to TRBJ2-2; 7 bases align to TRBD2. Germline V gene data show CDR1 as SGDLS and CDR2 as YYNGEE. The V and J ends lost 2 bases and 1 base, in that order; junction bases with no gene match: 5. The CDR3 contains 16 residues. The CDR3 DNA reads as TGTGCCAGCAGCGTTCGTTCTAGCGGGAACACCGGGGAGCTGTTTTTT. Residues: CASSVRSSGNTGELFF.

This clone has just a few counts. V gene TRBV6-6 combines with J gene TRBJ1-5; 7 bases line up with TRBD1. This CDR3 region has 15 residues. V trimming: 4 bases; J trimming: 2 bases; junction bases outside the gene matches: 5. Germline loops: CDR1 MNHNY, CDR2 SVGAGI (reference sequence). The CDR3 sequence is CASSFRQGRNQPQHF. The CDR3 DNA follows: TGTGCCAGCAGTTTTCGACAGGGACGCAATCAGCCCCAGCATTTT.

CDR3 DNA sequence: TGCGCCAGCAGCCAGAGCTTAACTAGCGGAGCCAACACCGGGGAGCTGTTTTTT. It is translated as CASSQSLTSGANTGELFF. V is TRBV4-1 and J is TRBJ2-2, with 8 bases that match TRBD2. This CDR3 is built from 18 residues. V lost 3 bases to trimming and J lost 2 bases; unmatched junction nucleotides: 11. Germline V gene sequence: CDR1 MGHRA, CDR2 YSYEKL.

CDR3: CASSEGDLHEQYF. CDR3 DNA sequence: TGTGCCAGCAGTGAGGGGGACCTCCACGAGCAGTACTTC. This chain links TRBV28 with TRBJ2-7; D is possibly TRBD1 (6 bases). The V and J ends lost 5 bases and 5 bases respectively, with 13 bases between them. The germline V gene has CDR1 MDHEN and CDR2 SYDVKM. The CDR3 totals 13 residues.

A few counts support this clone. The CDR3 loop is CASSLATVHGETQYF. The CDR3 DNA sequence: TGTGCCAGCAGCTTAGCGACAGTCCACGGGGAGACCCAGTACTTC. The chain recombines TRBV7-2 with TRBJ2-5; D may be TRBD1 (5 bases). Germline CDR1 and CDR2: SGHTA and FQGNSA. The CDR3 length is 15 residues. The V and J ends lost 0 bases and 5 bases respectively, with 13 bases between them.

This clone occurred a few times. The chain is built from TRBV5-4 and TRBJ2-3; TRBD2 might be the D (6 bases). Germline V lookup: CDR1 SGHNT, CDR2 YYREEE (reference sequence). Trimming left V 2 bases short and J 0 bases short, with 10 bases between. The CDR3 has 15 amino acids. CDR3 sequence (DNA): TGTGCCAGCAGCTTCGGGGCGGGAAGCACAGATACGCAGTATTTT. As protein: CASSFGAGSTDTQYF.

This clone was observed a handful of times. The V and J genes are TRBV7-2 and TRBJ2-1; D gene ambiguous. Trimming left V 1 base short and J 0 bases short, with 7 bases between. The CDR3 runs 15 residues. Germline V gives CDR1 SGHTA, CDR2 FQGNSA. As DNA, the CDR3 is TGTGCCAGCAGCTTAGATTGGAGCTCCTACAATGAGCAGTTCTTC. Amino acid sequence: CASSLDWSSYNEQFF.

The chain links TRBV28 to TRBJ1-2; no clear D gene. V was cut by 5 bases and J by 3 bases, with 10 bases left in between. This CDR3 has 13 amino acids. Germline CDR1 and CDR2: MDHEN and SYDVKM. This chain's CDR3 is CASSASEYYGYTF. Written as DNA, the CDR3 is TGTGCCAGCAGTGCCAGTGAATACTATGGCTACACCTTC.

In its sample, this clone was seen a few times. The chain has TRBV18 and TRBJ1-5; D is possibly TRBD1 (6 bases). The germline gives CDR1 KGHSH, CDR2 LQKENI. The CDR3 is made up of 16 amino acids. Trimming cost V 3 bases and J 2 bases, with 14 bases left between them. For the CDR3, the DNA is TGTGCCAGCTCACCGAGACAGGTTTCCGGCAATCAGCCCCAGCATTTT. It yields the protein CASSPRQVSGNQPQHF. Variable domain in full (rest from reference TRBV18 and TRBJ1-5): NAGVMQNPRHLVRRRGQEARLRCSPMKGHSHVYWYRQLPEEGLKFMVYLQKENIIDESGMPKERFSAEFPKEGPSILRIQQVVRGDSAAYFCASSPRQVSGNQPQHFGDGTRLSIL.

The chain couples TRBV7-8 to TRBJ2-1, with TRBD1 matching over 11 bases. The V segment lost 1 base and the J segment 9 bases; nucleotides outside the gene matches: 14. The CDR3 totals 18 residues. Germline CDR1 reads SGHVS; CDR2 reads FQNEAQ. The CDR3 nucleotides read TGTGCCAGCAGCTTAGGTTCTTCCGGGACAGGGGGTAGGAGTGAGCAGTTCTTC. This gives the protein CASSLGSSGTGGRSEQFF.

The CDR3 DNA follows: TGTGCCAGCAGTTTCCTCAGCAGGGGGCTAGAGACCCAGTACTTC. Translating gives CASSFLSRGLETQYF. The gene calls are TRBV28 and TRBJ2-5; 8 bases map to TRBD1. Looked up from germline, CDR1 is MDHEN and CDR2 is SYDVKM. Unmatched junction bases numbered 7, after V lost 3 bases and J lost 4 bases. The CDR3 is 15 amino acids.

This clone was seen more than once but under ten times. The V call is TRBV9, the J call TRBJ2-2; 7 nucleotides agree with TRBD1. Trimming removed 6 bases from V and 5 bases from J; junction bases left unmatched: 4. The CDR3 is 13 amino acids. Looked up from germline, CDR1 is SGDLS and CDR2 is YYNGEE. The CDR3 nucleotides are TGTGCCAGCACACTCAGGGGGACCGGGGAGCTGTTTTTT. Translated, it gives CASTLRGTGELFF.

The CDR3 region has the DNA TGTGCCAGCTCACCGAGAGAAGTAGCGGGGGTAAATGAGCAGTTCTTC. Its translation: CASSPREVAGVNEQFF. J is TRBJ2-1 and V is TRBV18; 9 nucleotides line up with TRBD2. This CDR3 contains 16 residues. With 3 bases clipped from V and 7 bases from J, the junction kept 10 bases outside the gene matches. CDR1 and CDR2 (germline): KGHSH, LQKENI.

This clone was seen a single time. V usage is TRBV15 and J usage is TRBJ1-2; perhaps TRBD1 as D (6 bases). CDR3 length: 14 amino acids. Looked up from germline, CDR1 is LNHNV and CDR2 is YYDKDF (reference sequence). Trimming cost V 0 bases and J 8 bases, with 13 bases left between them. The CDR3 sequence is CATSREQGDGGYTF. Here the CDR3 DNA reads TGTGCCACCAGCAGAGAACAGGGTGATGGAGGCTACACCTTC.

The V and J genes are TRBV30 and TRBJ2-1; D unresolved. CDR1 is GTSNPN, CDR2 SVGIG, per germline (reference sequence). With 0 bases removed from V and 5 bases from J, the gap between germline ends came to 8 bases. This CDR3 region has 13 residues. The CDR3 sequence is CAWSVGSNNEQFF. CDR3 in DNA: TGTGCCTGGAGTGTGGGCAGCAACAATGAGCAGTTCTTC. Full variable domain (rest looked up from reference TRBV30 and TRBJ2-1): SQTIHQWPATLVQPVGSPLSLECTVEGTSNPNLYWYRQAAGRGLQLLFYSVGIGQISSEVPQNLSASRPQDRQFILSSKKLLLSDSGFYLCAWSVGSNNEQFFGPGTRLTVL.

This clone was seen more than once but under ten times. The chain combines TRBV5-1 with TRBJ2-7; D possibly corresponds to TRBD2 (5 bases). This CDR3 has 13 residues. Germline V gives CDR1 SGHRS, CDR2 YFSETQ. Between the trimmed V and J ends, which lost 4 bases and 7 bases, there was a span of 15 bases. The CDR3 coding sequence is TGCGCCAGCAGCCTTCTTCGGCCGGGGGAGCAGTACTTC. It specifies CASSLLRPGEQYF.